These 18 T cell receptor beta chains originate from one sample sequenced in a study of blood T cell repertoires in COVID-19. Assay: immunoSEQ multiplex PCR; the TCRdb copy retains only in-frame clones and omits some. The sample lists 65,000 or so clones, 75% to 90% occurring once. The sequencing input was peripheral blood. These receptors all come from a man aged 25-45 years with COVID-19, enrolled during active disease.

The chain joins TRBV6-5 to TRBJ1-5; D perhaps matches TRBD1 (5 bases). The length of the CDR3 is 13 residues. V was clipped by 2 bases and J by 11 bases, with 13 bases between them. Germline V gene data show CDR1 as MNHEY and CDR2 as SVGAGI. CDR3 loop: CASSYRQGEAQHF. The CDR3 nucleotides read TGTGCCAGCAGTTACCGCCAGGGCGAGGCCCAGCATTTT.

The chain uses TRBV10-2 and TRBJ2-1; 7 positions match TRBD2. The V gene's germline CDR1 is WSHSY and CDR2 SAAADI. Losses at the gene ends were 0 bases for V and 7 bases for J; bases not matched to a gene: 9. CDR3 size: 16 residues. CDR3 sequence (DNA): TGCGCCAGCAGTGAGTCAGTTGGCGGGAGTCGGAATGAGCAGTTCTTC. Its translation is CASSESVGGSRNEQFF.

The CDR3 is CASSRAGQGAQPQHF. CDR3 coding DNA: TGTGCCAGCAGCCGAGCTGGACAGGGGGCTCAGCCCCAGCATTTT. The V call is TRBV5-6, the J call TRBJ1-5, with 11 bases that match TRBD1. The ends lost 4 bases at V and 6 bases at J; junction bases unmatched: 6. This CDR3 spans 15 amino acids. Germline V CDR1 and CDR2: SGHDT, YYEEEE. Full variable domain (missing parts from reference TRBV5-6 and TRBJ1-5): DAGVTQSPTHLIKTRGQQVTLRCSPKSGHDTVSWYQQALGQGPQFIFQYYEEEERQRGNFPDRFSGHQFPNYSSELNVNALLLGDSALYLCASSRAGQGAQPQHFGDGTRLSIL.

This clone appeared a few times. The V call is TRBV5-6, the J call TRBJ2-7; 12 bases agree with TRBD2. The CDR3 runs to 15 residues. The junction had 3 bases not matched to a gene; V was cut back by 4 bases and J by 1 base. From germline, CDR1 is SGHDT and CDR2 YYEEEE. CDR3 in amino acids: CASSTSGRYSYEQYF. As DNA, the CDR3 is TGTGCCAGCAGCACTAGCGGGAGGTATTCCTACGAGCAGTACTTC. The full variable domain, completed using reference TRBV5-6 and TRBJ2-7, is DAGVTQSPTHLIKTRGQQVTLRCSPKSGHDTVSWYQQALGQGPQFIFQYYEEEERQRGNFPDRFSGHQFPNYSSELNVNALLLGDSALYLCASSTSGRYSYEQYFGPGTRLTVT.

The CDR3 DNA reads as TGTGCCAGCAGCGGGCCGACTAGCGGGAGTGGCAACACCGGGGAGCTGTTTTTT. It yields the protein CASSGPTSGSGNTGELFF. The rearrangement joins TRBV9 to TRBJ2-2, with TRBD2 matching 12 bases. Per germline, CDR1 SGDLS and CDR2 YYNGEE. Germline trimming cut 3 bases from V and 2 bases from J; bases unmatched to any gene: 8. There are 18 residues in the CDR3.

The chain links TRBV7-2 to TRBJ1-4; 7 bases fit TRBD1. Per the germline V gene, CDR1 is SGHTA and CDR2 is FQGNSA. The CDR3 has 16 amino acids. Trimming removed 1 base from V and 5 bases from J; junction bases left unmatched: 7. The CDR3 sequence is CASSLGLQGKNEKLFF. The CDR3, as DNA: TGTGCCAGCAGCTTAGGGCTACAGGGGAAGAATGAAAAACTGTTTTTT.

V is TRBV7-9 and J is TRBJ1-2; TRBD1 might be the D (5 bases). In germline, CDR1 is SEHNR, CDR2 FQNEAQ (reference sequence). The length of the CDR3 is 13 residues. V was pared by 2 bases and J by 4 bases, with 8 bases between. CDR3 sequence: CASSLQGFYGYTF. The DNA of the CDR3 is TGTGCCAGCAGCTTACAGGGATTCTATGGCTACACCTTC.

The gene calls are TRBV11-3 and TRBJ2-1; 7 bases map to TRBD2. The J segment lost 9 bases and the V segment lost 5 bases, leaving 13 bases of the junction unmatched. The germline gives CDR1 SGHNT, CDR2 YENEEA. This CDR3 has 15 residues. The CDR3 spells CASSPRAGEKGEQFF. The CDR3, as DNA: TGTGCCAGCAGCCCACGGGCGGGAGAGAAGGGTGAGCAGTTCTTC.

The chain uses TRBV10-3 and TRBJ2-5; tentatively, D is TRBD2 (6 bases). Germline CDR1 reads ENHRY; CDR2 reads SYGVKD. V lost 2 bases and J lost 7, with 11 bases in between. The CDR3 runs to 13 residues. The CDR3 protein is CAISEGTLGTQYF. In nucleotides, the CDR3 is TGTGCCATCAGTGAGGGGACTTTGGGGACCCAGTACTTC.

The chain carries TRBV7-2 and TRBJ2-7; D is undetermined. V was cut by 1 base and J by 4 bases, with 8 bases left in between. The CDR3 loop spans 13 amino acids. Germline CDR1 is SGHTA and CDR2 is FQGNSA. The DNA for the CDR3 is TGTGCCAGCAGCTTAGAACCTACTTACGAGCAGTACTTC. Encoded protein: CASSLEPTYEQYF.

The table lists this clone with a count of one. V gene TRBV28 combines with J gene TRBJ1-5, with TRBD1 matching over 8 bases. The CDR3 has 14 amino acids. Looked up from germline, CDR1 is MDHEN and CDR2 is SYDVKM. Losses at the gene ends were 6 bases for V and 8 bases for J; bases not matched to a gene: 9. CDR3 sequence (DNA): TGTGCCAGCAGGATCGGACAGGGAGTGGAGCCCCAGCATTTT. The encoded protein is CASRIGQGVEPQHF.

The rearrangement uses TRBV19 and TRBJ1-1; D remains ambiguous. CDR1 and CDR2 from the germline V gene are LNHDA and SQIVND (reference sequence). Trimming cost V 7 bases and J 0 bases, with 6 bases left between them. The CDR3 runs to 12 residues. The CDR3 nucleotides read TGTGCCAGTATCGGGGTGAACACTGAAGCTTTCTTT. It codes for CASIGVNTEAFF.

CDR3 sequence (DNA): TGTGCCAGCAGAGGGGGACTAGGCGGGAGCCAAGAGACCCAGTACTTC. Translating it yields CASRGGLGGSQETQYF. This chain joins TRBV11-1 and TRBJ2-5; 8 bases fit TRBD2. The CDR3 loop spans 16 amino acids. Trimming removed 6 bases from V and 1 base from J; junction bases left unmatched: 10. Germline values: CDR1 SGHAT, CDR2 FQDESV (reference sequence).

The rearrangement links TRBV28 to TRBJ2-2; maybe TRBD1 (6 bases). There are 15 residues in the CDR3. Germline V gene data show CDR1 as MDHEN and CDR2 as SYDVKM. The ends were cut back, 0 bases at V and 4 bases at J, with 9 bases in the middle. The CDR3 sequence: CASSLWGAGTGELFF. The CDR3 DNA reads as TGTGCCAGCAGTTTATGGGGGGCAGGCACCGGGGAGCTGTTTTTT.

The V and J genes are TRBV5-4 and TRBJ2-1; TRBD2 matches 8 bases. CDR1 is SGHNT, CDR2 YYREEE, per germline (reference sequence). CDR3 length: 15 residues. With 1 base clipped from V and 5 bases from J, the junction kept 5 bases outside the gene matches. The CDR3, as DNA: TGTGCCAGCAGCTTGAAACTAGCGGTCAACAATGAGCAGTTCTTC. Encoded protein: CASSLKLAVNNEQFF. Combining the CDR3 with reference TRBV5-4 and TRBJ2-1 gives the whole variable domain ETGVTQSPTHLIKTRGQQVTLRCSSQSGHNTVSWYQQALGQGPQFIFQYYREEENGRGNFPPRFSGLQFPNYSSELNVNALELDDSALYLCASSLKLAVNNEQFFGPGTRLTVL.

This clone was observed a single time. The chain carries TRBV2 and TRBJ1-1; D unclear. With 4 bases removed from V and 0 bases from J, the gap between germline ends came to 9 bases. CDR1 and CDR2 from the germline V gene are SNHLY and FYNNEI. This CDR3 is 14 amino acids long. CDR3 loop: CASSAQTMNTEAFF. The CDR3 DNA follows: TGTGCCAGCAGTGCACAGACCATGAACACTGAAGCTTTCTTT. The full variable domain, completed using reference TRBV2 and TRBJ1-1, is EPEVTQTPSHQVTQMGQEVILRCVPISNHLYFYWYRQILGQKVEFLVSFYNNEISEKSEIFDDQFSVERPDGSNFTLKIRSTKLEDSAMYFCASSAQTMNTEAFFGQGTRLTVV.

In DNA, the CDR3 is TGTGCCAGTAGTATAAATAGCCGGGAGCTGTTTTTT. The encoded protein is CASSINSRELFF. The rearrangement links TRBV19 to TRBJ2-2; D call uncertain. The CDR3 has 12 residues. Germline loops: CDR1 LNHDA, CDR2 SQIVND (reference sequence). The V gene lost 2 bases and the J gene lost 9 bases, with 7 bases spanning the gap.

V and J are TRBV10-3 and TRBJ2-3; 10 positions agree with TRBD2. The germline CDR1 and CDR2 sequences are ENHRY and SYGVKD. V dropped 4 bases and J dropped 0; count of bases not matched to a gene: 7. This CDR3 contains 17 residues. The CDR3 DNA follows: TGTGCCATCAGTGCTAGCGGGGGTCATCCCAGCACAGATACGCAGTATTTT. Protein sequence: CAISASGGHPSTDTQYF.